This T cell receptor (beta chain) was profiled in a study of response to subunit inactivated influenza vaccine. The CDR3 length is 15 residues. V lost 6 bases to trimming and J lost 0 bases, with 12 bases between them. Germline loops: CDR1 MDHEN, CDR2 SYDVKM. The sample holds a few counts of this clonotype. TCRdb analysed the RT-PCR reads with MiXCR anew, one entry per CDR3 protein. The repertoire holds hundreds of thousands of distinct CDR3 sequences, with about 8% as singletons. This sequence joins TRBV28 and TRBJ2-1; unclear D gene. Material: PBMCs from blood, obtained roughly 24 months after vaccination. This TCR derives from a man aged 50-75 years who received an inactivated influenza vaccine. CDR3 protein: CASRPYSSSYNEQFF. The CDR3 DNA sequence: TGTGCCAGCAGGCCCTACTCAAGCTCCTACAATGAGCAGTTCTTC. Full variable domain (missing parts from reference TRBV28 and TRBJ2-1): DVKVTQSSRYLVKRTGEKVFLECVQDMDHENMFWYRQDPGLGLRLIYFSYDVKMKEKGDIPEGYSVSREKKERFSLILESASTNQTSMYLCASRPYSSSYNEQFFGPGTRLTVL.